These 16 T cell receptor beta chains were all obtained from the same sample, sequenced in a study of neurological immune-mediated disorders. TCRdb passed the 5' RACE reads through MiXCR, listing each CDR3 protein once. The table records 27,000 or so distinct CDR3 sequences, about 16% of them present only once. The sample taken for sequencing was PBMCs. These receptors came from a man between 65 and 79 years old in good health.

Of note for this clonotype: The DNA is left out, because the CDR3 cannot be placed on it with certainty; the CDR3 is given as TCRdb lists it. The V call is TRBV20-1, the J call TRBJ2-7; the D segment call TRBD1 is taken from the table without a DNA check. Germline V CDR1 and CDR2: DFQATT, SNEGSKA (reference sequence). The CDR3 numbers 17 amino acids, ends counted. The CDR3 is CCASSGGGTRSSYEQYF.

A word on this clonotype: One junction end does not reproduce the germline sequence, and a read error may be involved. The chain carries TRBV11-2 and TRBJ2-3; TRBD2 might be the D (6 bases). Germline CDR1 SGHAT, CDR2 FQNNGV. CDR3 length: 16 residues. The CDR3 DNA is TGTGCCATCAGCTTTACGACTAGGGTGCGCCTTGATACGCAGTATTTT. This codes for CAISFTTRVRLDTQYF. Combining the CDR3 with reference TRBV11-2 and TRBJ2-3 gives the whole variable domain EAGVAQSPRYKIIEKRQSVAFWCNPISGHATLYWYQQILGQGPKLLIQFQNNGVVDDSQLPKDRFSAERLKGVDSTLKIQPAKLEDSAVYLCAISFTTRVRLDTQYFGPGTRLTVL.

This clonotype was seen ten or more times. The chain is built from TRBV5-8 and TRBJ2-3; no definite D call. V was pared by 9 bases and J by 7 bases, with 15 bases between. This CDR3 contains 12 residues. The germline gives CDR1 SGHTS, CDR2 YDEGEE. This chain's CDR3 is CAISTLANTQYF. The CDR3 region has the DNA TGTGCCATCTCGACGTTGGCTAATACGCAGTATTTT.

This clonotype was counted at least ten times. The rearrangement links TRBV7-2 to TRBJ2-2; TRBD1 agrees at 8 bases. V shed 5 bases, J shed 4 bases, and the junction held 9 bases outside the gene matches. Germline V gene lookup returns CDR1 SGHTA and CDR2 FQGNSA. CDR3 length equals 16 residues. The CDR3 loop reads CASSRKTGALTGELFF. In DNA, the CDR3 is TGTGCCAGCAGCCGGAAGACAGGGGCCCTCACCGGGGAGCTGTTTTTT.

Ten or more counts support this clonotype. CDR3: CASSEFQGGWNIQYF. The CDR3 region has the DNA TGTGCCAGCAGTGAATTTCAAGGGGGCTGGAACATTCAGTACTTC. V gene TRBV25-1 combines with J gene TRBJ2-4, with 7 bases identical to TRBD1. The germline V gene encodes CDR1 MGHDK and CDR2 SYGVNS. The trim removed 1 base at V and 7 bases at J, leaving 7 bases unmatched. This CDR3 region has 15 residues.

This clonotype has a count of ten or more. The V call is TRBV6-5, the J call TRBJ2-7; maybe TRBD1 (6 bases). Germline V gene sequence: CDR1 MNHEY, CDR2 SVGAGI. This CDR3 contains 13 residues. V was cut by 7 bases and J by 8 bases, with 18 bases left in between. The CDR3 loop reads CASTFPGGAKQYF. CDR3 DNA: TGTGCCAGCACCTTTCCTGGGGGCGCGAAGCAGTACTTC.

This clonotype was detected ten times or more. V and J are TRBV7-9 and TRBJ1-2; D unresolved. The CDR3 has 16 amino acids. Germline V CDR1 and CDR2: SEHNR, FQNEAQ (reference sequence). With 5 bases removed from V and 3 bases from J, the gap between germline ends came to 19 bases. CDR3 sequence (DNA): TGTGCCAGCAGCCCTCCGTCCCGCAGCGTCTACTATGGCTACACCTTC. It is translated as CASSPPSRSVYYGYTF.

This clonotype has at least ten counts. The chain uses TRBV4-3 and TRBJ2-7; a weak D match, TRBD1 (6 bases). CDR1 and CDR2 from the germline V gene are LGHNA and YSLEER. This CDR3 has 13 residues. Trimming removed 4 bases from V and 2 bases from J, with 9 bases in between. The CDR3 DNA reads TGCGCCAGCAGCCGGGACACTGCCTACGAGCAGTACTTC. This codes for CASSRDTAYEQYF.

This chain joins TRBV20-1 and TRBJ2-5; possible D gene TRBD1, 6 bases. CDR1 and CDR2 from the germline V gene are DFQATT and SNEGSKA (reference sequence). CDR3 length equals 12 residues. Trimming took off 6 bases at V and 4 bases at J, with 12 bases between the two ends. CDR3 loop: CSATGSGETQYF. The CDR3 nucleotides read TGCAGTGCAACAGGGAGCGGAGAGACCCAGTACTTC.

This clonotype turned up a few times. CDR3 in amino acids: CASSPWTGNEQYF. In nucleotides, the CDR3 is TGTGCCAGCAGCCCATGGACAGGGAACGAGCAGTACTTC. The chain employs TRBV9 and TRBJ2-7; 8 bases align to TRBD1. The V gene's germline CDR1 is SGDLS and CDR2 YYNGEE. With 4 bases clipped from V and 5 bases from J, the junction kept 5 bases outside the gene matches. The CDR3 covers 13 residues.

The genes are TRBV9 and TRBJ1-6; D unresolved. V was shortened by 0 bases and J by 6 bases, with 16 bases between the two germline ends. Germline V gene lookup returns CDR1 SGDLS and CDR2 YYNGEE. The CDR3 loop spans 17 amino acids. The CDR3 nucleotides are TGTGCCAGCAGCGTAGGAGCCGGGGATTGGGCTAATTCACCCCTCCACTTT. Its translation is CASSVGAGDWANSPLHF.

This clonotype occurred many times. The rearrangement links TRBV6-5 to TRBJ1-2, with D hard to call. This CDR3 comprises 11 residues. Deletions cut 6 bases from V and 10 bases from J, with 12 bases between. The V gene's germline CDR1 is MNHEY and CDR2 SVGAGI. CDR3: CASRGDTYYTF. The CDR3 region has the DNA TGTGCCAGCAGGGGAGATACTTACTACACCTTC.

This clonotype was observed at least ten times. CDR3: CASSSGQLRTEQFF. CDR3 coding DNA: TGCGCCAGCAGCTCGGGACAGCTAAGAACTGAGCAGTTCTTC. The gene calls are TRBV5-1 and TRBJ2-1; 7 positions agree with TRBD1. The germline V gene has CDR1 SGHRS and CDR2 YFSETQ. The CDR3 sequence is 14 residues long. V lost 3 bases and J lost 9; bases outside the gene matches: 9. Full variable domain (remainder filled in from reference TRBV5-1 and TRBJ2-1): KAGVTQTPRYLIKTRGQQVTLSCSPISGHRSVSWYQQTPGQGLQFLFEYFSETQRNKGNFPGRFSGRQFSNSRSEMNVSTLELGDSALYLCASSSGQLRTEQFFGPGTRLTVL.

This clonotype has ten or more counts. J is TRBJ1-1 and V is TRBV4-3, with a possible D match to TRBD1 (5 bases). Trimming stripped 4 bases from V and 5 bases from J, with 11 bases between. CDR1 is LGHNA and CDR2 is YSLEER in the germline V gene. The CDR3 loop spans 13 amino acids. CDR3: CASSPDSRTEAFF. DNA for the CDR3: TGCGCCAGCAGCCCAGACAGTAGGACTGAAGCTTTCTTT.

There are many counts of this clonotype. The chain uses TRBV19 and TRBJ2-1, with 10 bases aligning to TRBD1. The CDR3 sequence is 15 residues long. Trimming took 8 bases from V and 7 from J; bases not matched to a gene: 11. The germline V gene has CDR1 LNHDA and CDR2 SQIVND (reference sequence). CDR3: CASHPPGQGMNEQFF. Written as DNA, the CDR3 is TGTGCCAGTCACCCACCGGGACAGGGGATGAATGAGCAGTTCTTC.

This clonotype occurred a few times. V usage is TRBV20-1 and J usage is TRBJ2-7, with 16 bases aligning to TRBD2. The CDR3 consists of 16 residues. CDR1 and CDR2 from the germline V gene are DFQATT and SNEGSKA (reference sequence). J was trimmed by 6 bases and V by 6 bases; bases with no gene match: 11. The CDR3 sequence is CSATGTSGRAGGEQYF. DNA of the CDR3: TGCAGTGCCACCGGGACTAGCGGGAGGGCCGGTGGCGAGCAGTACTTC.